Below are 28 T cell receptor beta chains sequenced from a single sample in a study of cytomegalovirus exposure and HLA in healthy donors. The PCR contained 60 Vbeta and 13 Jbeta primers. Measured with immunoSEQ multiplex PCR; TCRdb has only the in-frame clones, and not every one. Of over 150,000 clones in the sample, 80% are singletons; the top ten hold 0.65%. Material: PBMCs. The receptors were sampled from a boy under 18 in good health and CMV-seronegative.

The V gene is TRBV5-1, the J gene TRBJ2-4; perhaps TRBD1 as D (6 bases). Germline V gives CDR1 SGHRS, CDR2 YFSETQ. Trimming took off 0 bases at V and 7 bases at J, with 11 bases between the two ends. This CDR3 region has 14 residues. DNA of the CDR3: TGCGCCAGCAGCTTGGCCGAAGACAGGAACATTCAGTACTTC. Its protein product is CASSLAEDRNIQYF.

This chain links TRBV9 with TRBJ2-7; possible D gene TRBD2, 6 bases. Germline CDR1 is SGDLS and CDR2 is YYNGEE. The V end lost 0 bases, the J end lost 6 bases, and 13 bases lay between the germline ends. The CDR3 is 14 amino acids. CDR3 protein: CASSVGAGMGEQYF. CDR3 in DNA: TGTGCCAGCAGCGTAGGGGCGGGGATGGGCGAGCAGTACTTC.

This clone showed up just a few times. This rearrangement joins TRBV25-1 to TRBJ1-2; 9 positions agree with TRBD1. Germline CDR1 MGHDK, CDR2 SYGVNS. This CDR3 is 16 amino acids long. Trimming cost V 6 bases and J 0 bases; bases outside gene matches: 8. The CDR3 sequence is CASSPGQGPSNYGYTF. The CDR3 bases are TGTGCCAGCAGCCCGGGACAGGGTCCTTCTAACTATGGCTACACCTTC.

The V and J genes are TRBV2 and TRBJ2-7; TRBD1 agrees at 8 bases. Germline CDR1 SNHLY, CDR2 FYNNEI. With V trimmed by 4 bases and J by 4 bases, 6 bases remained unmatched. The CDR3 sequence is 14 residues long. The CDR3 protein is CASSVPRGRYEQYF. The DNA of the CDR3 is TGTGCCAGCAGTGTCCCCAGGGGGCGGTACGAGCAGTACTTC.

This chain uses TRBV27 with TRBJ1-2, with 7 bases identical to TRBD1. The CDR3 spans 14 residues. V gave up 6 bases and J gave up 4 bases; unmatched junction bases: 8. The germline gives CDR1 MNHEY, CDR2 SMNVEV (reference sequence). This CDR3 reads CASSRQGEGYGYTF. CDR3 coding DNA: TGTGCCAGCAGCCGACAGGGTGAGGGCTATGGCTACACCTTC.

J is TRBJ1-1 and V is TRBV10-3; TRBD1 might be the D (5 bases). CDR3 size: 14 residues. Per germline, CDR1 ENHRY and CDR2 SYGVKD. Between the trimmed V and J ends, which lost 3 bases and 0 bases, there was a span of 8 bases. This chain's CDR3 is CAISERGMNTEAFF. CDR3 coding DNA: TGTGCCATCAGTGAAAGGGGAATGAACACTGAAGCTTTCTTT.

The chain employs TRBV29-1 and TRBJ2-7; 11 bases fit TRBD2. Germline-derived CDR1 and CDR2 are SQVTM and ANQGSEA. The CDR3 has 14 residues. J lost 4 bases, V lost 7 bases, and 9 bases had no gene match. The CDR3, as DNA: TGCAGCGCCATTAGGACTAGCGGGCTATACGAGCAGTACTTC. The encoded protein is CSAIRTSGLYEQYF.

This clone was observed a single time. The chain combines TRBV7-2 with TRBJ2-1, with no clear D. The CDR3 contains 16 residues. V gave up 4 bases and J gave up 0 bases, with 13 bases separating them. Looked up from germline, CDR1 is SGHTA and CDR2 is FQGNSA. Written as DNA, the CDR3 is TGTGCCAGCAGCTCCCTCCTCCTGAGCTCCTACAATGAGCAGTTCTTC. Translating it yields CASSSLLLSSYNEQFF.

The V gene is TRBV25-1, the J gene TRBJ2-1; D is perhaps TRBD1 (7 bases). The CDR3 has 14 residues. Trimming left V 6 bases short and J 8 bases short, with 17 bases between. The germline gives CDR1 MGHDK, CDR2 SYGVNS. CDR3 in DNA: TGTGCCAGCAGGACTGACAGGGAGGTCGATGAGCAGTTCTTC. It encodes CASRTDREVDEQFF.

V and J are TRBV5-6 and TRBJ2-1, with 9 bases lining up with TRBD2. The length of the CDR3 is 14 residues. Germline V gene sequence: CDR1 SGHDT, CDR2 YYEEEE. The ends lost 3 bases at V and 8 bases at J; junction bases unmatched: 6. The chain's CDR3 is CASSSTSGPDEQFF. CDR3 sequence (DNA): TGTGCCAGCAGCTCGACTAGCGGACCCGATGAGCAGTTCTTC.

This clone was picked up a small number of times. This chain connects TRBV6-1 to TRBJ2-4; possibly TRBD1 for D (5 bases). V gave up 3 bases and J gave up 0 bases, with 12 bases separating them. CDR1 MNHNS and CDR2 SASEGT come from the germline V gene. This CDR3 spans 16 amino acids. DNA of the CDR3: TGTGCCAGCAGTGATGGGGCAGGGCTAGCCAAAAACATTCAGTACTTC. Amino acids: CASSDGAGLAKNIQYF.

This rearrangement joins TRBV5-1 to TRBJ2-1; D is possibly TRBD2 (7 bases). The CDR3 runs to 14 residues. CDR1 is SGHRS and CDR2 is YFSETQ in the germline V gene. V shed 3 bases and J shed 10 bases, with 17 bases lying between them. CDR3: CASSSPSRGHEQFF. CDR3 in DNA: TGCGCCAGCAGCTCACCCTCGCGGGGGCACGAGCAGTTCTTC.

V is TRBV9 and J is TRBJ2-2, with unresolved D. The CDR3 runs 13 residues. Trimming took off 4 bases at V and 4 bases at J, with 8 bases between the two ends. The germline CDR1 and CDR2 sequences are SGDLS and YYNGEE. CDR3 sequence: CASSPDFTGELFF. The CDR3, as DNA: TGTGCCAGCAGCCCTGACTTCACCGGGGAGCTGTTTTTT.

The V gene is TRBV13, the J gene TRBJ2-2, with TRBD2 as a possible D gene (5 bases). Germline V lookup: CDR1 PRHDT, CDR2 FYEKMQ (reference sequence). V dropped 6 bases and J dropped 4 bases, with 9 bases sitting between them. The CDR3 is made up of 13 amino acids. Written as DNA, the CDR3 is TGTGCCAGCAGTCCGGGGAGCACCGGGGAGCTGTTTTTT. Translation: CASSPGSTGELFF.

The chain joins TRBV10-3 to TRBJ1-6; 7 bases align to TRBD1. CDR3 size: 15 residues. Germline V gives CDR1 ENHRY, CDR2 SYGVKD. V lost 6 bases, J lost 8 bases, and 10 bases stayed unmatched. The CDR3, as DNA: TGTGCCATCAGCCTCCTGGACAGGATTGATTCACCCCTCCACTTT. As protein: CAISLLDRIDSPLHF.

This clone has only one observation. The chain links TRBV19 to TRBJ1-1; no clear D. The V and J ends lost 5 bases and 5 bases respectively, with 15 bases between them. From germline, CDR1 is LNHDA and CDR2 SQIVND (reference sequence). This CDR3 spans 14 amino acids. Here the CDR3 reads CASSLSRKRTEAFF. The DNA for the CDR3 is TGTGCCAGTAGTTTAAGCAGGAAAAGAACTGAAGCTTTCTTT.

The CDR3 sequence: CAWRTGSLYNEQFF. CDR3 in DNA: TGTGCCTGGAGGACCGGGAGCCTTTACAATGAGCAGTTCTTC. This sequence joins TRBV30 and TRBJ2-1; a weak D match, TRBD2 (6 bases). V lost 3 bases, J lost 4 bases, and 13 bases lay in between. The V gene's germline CDR1 is GTSNPN and CDR2 SVGIG (reference sequence). This CDR3 is built from 14 residues.

The chain links TRBV29-1 to TRBJ1-2; D perhaps matches TRBD1 (6 bases). Germline-derived CDR1 and CDR2 are SQVTM and ANQGSEA. Trimming removed 2 bases from V and 4 bases from J, with 26 bases in between. The CDR3 is 18 amino acids. CDR3 sequence reads: CSVEKNRGGTGLGYGYTF. CDR3 nucleotide sequence: TGCAGCGTTGAAAAAAATAGAGGAGGTACAGGGTTGGGCTATGGCTACACCTTC.

V and J are TRBV13 and TRBJ1-1; D unclear. Trimming removed 5 bases at V and 7 bases at J, with 17 bases between. This CDR3 has 14 residues. Germline loops: CDR1 PRHDT, CDR2 FYEKMQ (reference sequence). For the CDR3, the DNA is TGTGCCAGCAGCGTCCATACCCGGGAGATTGAAGCTTTCTTT. It is translated as CASSVHTREIEAFF.

The rearrangement links TRBV12-5 to TRBJ2-1; D is ambiguous. The CDR3 spans 11 residues. The V and J ends lost 5 bases and 9 bases respectively, with 8 bases between them. Germline V CDR1 and CDR2: LGHNT, FRNRAP. In nucleotides, the CDR3 is TGTGCTAGTGGTCCGGTAAGTGAGCAGTTCTTC. The encoded protein is CASGPVSEQFF.

The rearrangement links TRBV6-5 to TRBJ2-2; 7 bases fit TRBD1. This CDR3 is 14 amino acids long. V trimming: 2 bases; J trimming: 5 bases; junction bases outside the gene matches: 2. Germline lookup yields CDR1 MNHEY and CDR2 SVGAGI. The CDR3 here is CASSYPTGTGELFF. CDR3 nucleotide sequence: TGTGCCAGCAGTTACCCGACAGGGACCGGGGAGCTGTTTTTT.

This chain connects TRBV27 to TRBJ2-7, with TRBD2 matching 15 bases. This CDR3 has 16 residues. V trimming: 6 bases; J trimming: 7 bases; junction bases outside the gene matches: 10. CDR1 and CDR2 (germline): MNHEY, SMNVEV (reference sequence). The CDR3 nucleotides read TGTGCCAGCAGCCCTTTTAGAGGACTAGCGGGAGGGGAGCAGTACTTC. This sequence encodes CASSPFRGLAGGEQYF.

The chain's CDR3 is CASSPGLAGATQYF. CDR3 nucleotides: TGTGCCAGCAGCCCGGGACTAGCGGGTGCTACGCAGTATTTT. J is TRBJ2-3 and V is TRBV7-9; the match to TRBD2 covers 12 bases. The CDR3 contains 14 residues. V was pared by 5 bases and J by 8 bases, with 5 bases of the junction left unmatched. The germline gives CDR1 SEHNR, CDR2 FQNEAQ (reference sequence).

This CDR3 is CASSLAPTGGGYEQYF. The CDR3 DNA sequence: TGCGCCAGCAGCTTGGCGCCGACAGGGGGAGGTTACGAGCAGTACTTC. The V and J genes are TRBV5-1 and TRBJ2-7; 9 nucleotides align to TRBD1. The CDR3 contains 16 residues. With 0 bases clipped from V and 4 bases from J, the junction kept 8 bases outside the gene matches. Germline V gene data show CDR1 as SGHRS and CDR2 as YFSETQ.

This rearrangement joins TRBV21-1 to TRBJ2-5; the D segment call TRBD2 is taken from the table without a DNA check. TRBV21-1 is a listed pseudogene. The CDR3 extends over 19 amino acids. CDR3 DNA sequence: TGTGCCAGCAGCAAATGGGGGAGGGTTAAGTCAGCTCTACAAGAGACCCAGTACTTC. Its protein product is CASSKWGRVKSALQETQYF.

This chain links TRBV7-9 with TRBJ1-6; 9 bases are a match to TRBD1. This CDR3 is built from 15 residues. Germline V gene sequence: CDR1 SEHNR, CDR2 FQNEAQ (reference sequence). Losses at the gene ends were 3 bases for V and 9 bases for J; bases not matched to a gene: 6. This chain's CDR3 is CASSFPTGGFSPLHF. CDR3 sequence (DNA): TGTGCCAGCAGCTTCCCGACAGGGGGATTTTCACCCCTCCACTTT.

The chain joins TRBV9 to TRBJ2-6, with 10 nucleotides matching TRBD1. The trim removed 0 bases at V and 2 bases at J, leaving 5 bases unmatched. The CDR3 extends over 18 amino acids. Germline loops: CDR1 SGDLS, CDR2 YYNGEE. CDR3 region: CASSVARGQGAGANVLTF. For the CDR3, the DNA is TGTGCCAGCAGCGTAGCTAGAGGACAGGGGGCTGGGGCCAACGTCCTGACTTTC.

V is TRBV9 and J is TRBJ2-1; the match to TRBD2 covers 10 bases. The junction had 7 bases not matched to a gene; V was cut back by 0 bases and J by 10 bases. Germline values: CDR1 SGDLS, CDR2 YYNGEE. This CDR3 is 15 amino acids long. The CDR3 DNA is TGTGCCAGCAGCGTAGCGGCTAGCGGGAGTAGGGAGCAGTTCTTC. Translated, it gives CASSVAASGSREQFF. Filled out from reference TRBV9 and TRBJ2-1, the complete variable domain reads DSGVTQTPKHLITATGQRVTLRCSPRSGDLSVYWYQQSLDQGLQFLIQYYNGEERAKGNILERFSAQQFPDLHSELNLSSLELGDSALYFCASSVAASGSREQFFGPGTRLTVL.